These 6 T cell receptor beta chains were all obtained from the same sample, sequenced in a study of prognosis after radiotherapy for stage I lung cancer (dated by TCRdb to 2020 to 2023). The reads were generated on an Illumina HiSeq 3000. Two rounds of multiplex PCR were used to amplify the TCR beta CDR3 region from genomic DNA. The first PCR round used primers specific to each TRBV and TRBJ gene, and the primer sequences were filed in Chinese patent CN105087789A. Using fastp trimming at Q25 and MiXCR clonotype assembly, TCRdb reanalyzed the public sequencing data and kept in-frame beta chains. Identical CDR3 protein sequences are pooled into one entry, listed with their most common genes and DNA. Across this sample there are around 30,000 distinct CDR3 sequences, with under 35% seen only once. The top ten clonotypes cover around 17% of the sample. The source was PBMCs, collected before or after stereotactic body radiation therapy (not recorded which). The receptors were gathered from a donor over 45 with non-small cell lung cancer.

Remarks on this clonotype: A read error may account for a junction end that differs from germline. The V and J genes are TRBV7-7 and TRBJ2-5; D might be TRBD1 or TRBD2, each matching 5 bases. CDR1 is SSHAT and CDR2 is FNYEAQ in the germline V gene (reference sequence). The length of the CDR3 is 14 residues. The CDR3 loop reads CASSLLGTQETQYF. In DNA form, the CDR3 reads TGTGCTAGCAGCCTCCTGGGGACCCAAGAGACCCAGTACTTC. The whole variable domain, remainder taken from reference TRBV7-7 and TRBJ2-5, is GAGVSQSPRYKVTKRGQDVTLRCDPISSHATLYWYQQALGQGPEFLTYFNYEAQPDKSGLPSDRFSAERPEGSISTLTIQRTEQRDSAMYRCASSLLGTQETQYFGPGTRLLVL.

Sample share makes this clonotype medium-sized (0.01 to 0.1%). The V gene is TRBV6-2 or TRBV6-3, the J gene TRBJ2-1; 11 nucleotides align to TRBD2. The CDR3 contains 16 residues. The germline V gene has CDR1 MNHEY and CDR2 SVGEGT. J lost 7 bases, V lost 5 bases, and 10 bases had no gene match. CDR3 region: CASSEALAGVRNEQFF. The CDR3 DNA follows: TGTGCCAGCAGTGAAGCACTAGCGGGGGTAAGGAATGAGCAGTTCTTC.

In its sample, this clonotype was seen many times. The chain links TRBV20-1 to TRBJ2-7; either TRBD1 or TRBD2 may fit D (6 bases each). CDR1 DFQATT and CDR2 SNEGSKA come from the germline V gene (reference sequence). The CDR3 consists of 12 residues. Trimming left V 3 bases short and J 3 bases short, with 9 bases between. CDR3 in amino acids: CSARGGGYEQYF. CDR3 DNA sequence: TGCAGTGCTAGGGGGGGCGGCTACGAGCAGTACTTC.

V and J are TRBV19 and TRBJ1-1; no definite D call. Trimming shortened V by 7 bases and J by 1 base, and 13 bases separated the two germline ends. The CDR3 covers 14 residues. From germline, CDR1 is LNHDA and CDR2 SQIVND (reference sequence). CDR3 loop: CASKATVRNTEAFF. The CDR3 nucleotides read TGTGCCAGTAAGGCGACGGTCCGGAACACTGAAGCTTTCTTT.

On this clonotype itself: A far larger clone is off by one base, so a read error is likely. The rearrangement joins TRBV6-1 to TRBJ2-5; tentatively, D is TRBD2 (5 bases). CDR1 and CDR2 from the germline V gene are MNHNS and SASEGT. V was shortened by 4 bases and J by 2 bases, with 11 bases between the two germline ends. The CDR3 runs 14 residues. As DNA, the CDR3 is TGTGCCAGCAGTGCGAGGGAGTCTCAAGAGACCCAGTACTTC. Its translation: CASSARESQETQYF.

This clonotype was detected ten times or more. V is TRBV5-1 and J is TRBJ1-1; tentatively, D is TRBD1 (5 bases). This CDR3 is 16 amino acids long. Germline V gene lookup returns CDR1 SGHRS and CDR2 YFSETQ. Trimming shortened V by 0 bases and J by 2 bases, and 14 bases separated the two germline ends. The CDR3 DNA sequence: TGCGCCAGCAGCTTGGAACCCCGAGGGACCAACACTGAAGCTTTCTTT. It specifies CASSLEPRGTNTEAFF. Full variable domain (missing parts from reference TRBV5-1 and TRBJ1-1): KAGVTQTPRYLIKTRGQQVTLSCSPISGHRSVSWYQQTPGQGLQFLFEYFSETQRNKGNFPGRFSGRQFSNSRSEMNVSTLELGDSALYLCASSLEPRGTNTEAFFGQGTRLTVV.